This TCR beta chain stems from a study of neoadjuvant anti-PD-1 for oral cavity cancer. Study details: Non-progressing patients received a fourth nivolumab dose near day 43, then surgery on days 50-56.

Two replicates per tumor sample, mostly from roughly 4.8 ug of genomic DNA. The data were produced by immunoSEQ multiplex PCR, yet TCRdb's version contains in-frame clones alone and is incomplete. The sample records about 15,000 clones, 40% being singletons. Time point: after neoadjuvant nivolumab, at surgical resection. V was pared by 6 bases and J by 3 bases, with 14 bases between. Germline CDR1 MNHEY, CDR2 SVGAGI. The length of the CDR3 is 14 residues. This chain links TRBV6-5 with TRBJ1-2; possible D gene TRBD1, 6 bases. Sequenced here: tumor tissue, sampled after nivolumab (anti-PD-1) treatment. This clonotype originated in a person aged 35-79 years with oral cavity squamous cell carcinoma. CDR3 nucleotides: TGTGCCAGCAGAACGCGGGGGCGGTACTATGGCTACACCTTC. Its translation is CASRTRGRYYGYTF.